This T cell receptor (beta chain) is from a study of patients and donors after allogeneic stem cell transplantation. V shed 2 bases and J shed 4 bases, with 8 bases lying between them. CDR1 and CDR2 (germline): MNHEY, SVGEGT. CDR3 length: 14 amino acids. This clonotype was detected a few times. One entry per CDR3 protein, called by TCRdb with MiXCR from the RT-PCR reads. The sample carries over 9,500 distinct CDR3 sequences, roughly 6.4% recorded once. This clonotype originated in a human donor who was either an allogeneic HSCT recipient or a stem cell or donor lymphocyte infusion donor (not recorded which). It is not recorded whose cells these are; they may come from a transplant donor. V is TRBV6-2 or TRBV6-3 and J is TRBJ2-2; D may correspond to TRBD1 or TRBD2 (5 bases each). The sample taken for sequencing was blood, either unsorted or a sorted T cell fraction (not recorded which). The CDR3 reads CASSYGGVTGELFF. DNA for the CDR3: TGTGCCAGCAGTTACGGGGGTGTCACCGGGGAGCTGTTTTTT.